This T cell receptor beta chain was retrieved from a study of T cell responses to AZD1222 COVID-19 vaccine. Overall study: Second-dose intervals near 4 or 12 weeks were combined. Study-level results: Clonal diversity may have been underestimated, and the donors were mostly white British, with more females than males. Dominant at 160-218 and 743-854, vaccine-associated CD4 TCRs also spanned spike.

Clones were sequenced by immunoSEQ multiplex PCR, and TCRdb holds only the in-frame ones, with some missing. The data hold roughly 150,000 clones, with roughly 86% observed a single time. This clone was recorded once. What it recognizes is unknown. The CDR3 sequence is 14 residues long. Looked up from germline, CDR1 is SGHRS and CDR2 is YFSETQ. With 1 base removed from V and 5 bases from J, the gap between germline ends came to 10 bases. The J gene is TRBJ2-1, the V gene TRBV5-1; D is perhaps TRBD2 (5 bases). The TCR comes from an adult in good health. Sequencing was performed on peripheral blood, taken on day 0 of AZD1222 vaccination. The CDR3 loop reads CASSLSRGDNEQFF. Here the CDR3 DNA reads TGCGCCAGCAGCTTGTCCCGGGGTGACAATGAGCAGTTCTTC.